The TCR beta chain described here comes from a study of control samples from healthy donors and cancer patients. The table came from immunoSEQ multiplex PCR; TCRdb's copy has only in-frame clones and leaves some out. Among some 76,000 clones listed, 85% to 90% were seen once. The CDR3 extends over 13 amino acids. V gave up 0 bases and J gave up 4 bases, with 6 bases separating them. CDR1 is MNHEY, CDR2 SVGAGI, per germline. V and J are TRBV6-5 and TRBJ1-2; unclear D gene. The receptor was derived from a man between 60 and 70 years old with lung cancer. Sequencing used PBMCs. The CDR3 DNA is TGTGCCAGCAGTTACTCCGGGCCCTATGGCTACACCTTC. It encodes CASSYSGPYGYTF.